This T cell receptor (beta chain) is from a study of T cells in narcolepsy. Overall study context: Patients with NT1 or NT2 and healthy control donors were enrolled. Study results and caveats: Comparing one patient's CSF and blood CD4+ clonotypes highlighted HCRT- and TRIB2-specific autoreactive clonotypes.

Sequencing used immunoSEQ multiplex PCR; TCRdb keeps in-frame clones, though not all of them. The sample includes approximately 16,000 clones, just under 75% of them seen just once. This CDR3 has 17 amino acids. Germline CDR1 and CDR2: LNHDA and SQIVND (reference sequence). V was pared by 0 bases and J by 2 bases, with 5 bases of the junction left unmatched. This clone appeared a few times. Its specificity is unknown. The genes are TRBV19 and TRBJ2-3; 10 bases fit TRBD2. The sample was CD45RA- memory CD8+ T cells from PBMCs. The origin of this receptor is a human donor with narcolepsy. The DNA for the CDR3 is TGTGCCAGTAGTATAGATTACCTAGCGGGGGACACAGATACGCAGTATTTT. As protein: CASSIDYLAGDTDTQYF.